The sequence of this TCR beta chain was determined in a study of cytotoxic CD8 clonotypes in ibrutinib-treated CLL. The CDR3 is 18 amino acids. Germline CDR1 is SGHDN and CDR2 is FVKESK. V was trimmed by 4 bases and J by 0 bases, leaving 16 bases between them. Investigators sought sequencing depths of between 1 in 200,000 and 1 in 1 million T cells. Clones were sequenced by immunoSEQ multiplex PCR, and TCRdb holds only the in-frame ones, with some missing. There are about 130,000 clones in the sample; less than 90% occur only once, and around 3% lies in the top ten. The sample consisted of PBMCs, taken after 24 months of ibrutinib treatment. The sequence came from a human donor with chronic lymphocytic leukemia. The chain has TRBV14 and TRBJ1-6, with a possible D match to TRBD1 (6 bases). The CDR3 spells CASSPTRTASSYNSPLHF. The DNA of the CDR3 is TGTGCCAGCAGCCCGACCCGGACAGCGAGCTCCTATAATTCACCCCTCCACTTT.